A single sample is the source of the 17 T cell receptor beta chains below, sequenced in a study of blood T cells in healthy people across ages. It was with a sample-barcoded 5' primer and a J-beta primer mix that a second PCR of about 6 to 12 cycles was run. TCRdb re-derived calls from the 5' RACE reads in MiXCR, one entry per CDR3 protein. The sample contains around 1,000,000 distinct CDR3 sequences, around 25% of which appear only once. These data also featured in a second study, about T cells of mothers and their children.

The sequenced sample was blood. The receptor set was obtained from a girl aged 2 to 9 in good health.

This clonotype was counted ten times or more. V gene TRBV9 combines with J gene TRBJ1-4; possible D gene TRBD1, 6 bases. This CDR3 has 15 residues. Trimming pared 3 bases from V and 8 bases from J, leaving 17 bases between. CDR1 is SGDLS, CDR2 YYNGEE, per germline. The CDR3 loop is CASSGPGTKGEKLFF. Here the CDR3 DNA reads TGTGCCAGCAGCGGACCCGGGACAAAGGGGGAAAAACTGTTTTTT.

The chain uses TRBV29-1 and TRBJ2-1; D is possibly TRBD2 (6 bases). Germline V gives CDR1 SQVTM, CDR2 ANQGSEA. This CDR3 region has 14 residues. Trimming took 2 bases from V and 4 from J, leaving 12 bases between them. CDR3 residues: CSVENGGQYNEQFF. The DNA for the CDR3 is TGCAGCGTTGAAAACGGGGGTCAATACAATGAGCAGTTCTTC.

This clonotype was seen only a few times. The V and J genes are TRBV15 and TRBJ2-3; 9 bases match TRBD1. Germline-derived CDR1 and CDR2 are LNHNV and YYDKDF (reference sequence). The CDR3 is 14 residues long. Trimming took 6 bases from V and 6 from J; bases not matched to a gene: 7. CDR3 residues: CATSRDREWDTQYF. The CDR3 DNA reads as TGTGCCACCAGTCGGGACAGGGAGTGGGATACGCAGTATTTT.

The rearrangement joins TRBV20-1 to TRBJ2-5; TRBD2 might be the D (6 bases). This CDR3 is built from 14 residues. Germline V gives CDR1 DFQATT, CDR2 SNEGSKA (reference sequence). V lost 6 bases, J lost 2 bases, and 16 bases lay in between. The CDR3 DNA follows: TGCAGTGCCATTCCGGACTACCGACAAGAGACCCAGTACTTC. It translates to CSAIPDYRQETQYF.

Only a few counts were recorded for this clonotype. The junction differs from germline at one of its ends, possibly a read error. The chain joins TRBV6-1 to TRBJ2-5; the D is unclear. This CDR3 is built from 15 residues. Germline CDR1 and CDR2: MNHNS and SASEGT. This chain's CDR3 is CACRHRPAPEETQYF. The CDR3 bases are TGTGCCTGCAGACACCGACCTGCCCCCGAAGAGACCCAGTACTTC.

The chain joins TRBV5-1 to TRBJ2-2, with D possibly TRBD2 on 5 matching bases. The ends were cut back, 4 bases at V and 1 base at J, with 20 bases in the middle. CDR1 SGHRS and CDR2 YFSETQ come from the germline V gene. This CDR3 contains 18 residues. CDR3 region: CASSERPSLGRNTGELFF. In DNA form, the CDR3 reads TGCGCCAGCAGCGAGCGGCCATCCCTAGGGAGGAACACCGGGGAGCTGTTTTTT.

This rearrangement joins TRBV28 to TRBJ2-3, with TRBD2 matching over 9 bases. The CDR3 covers 22 residues. V shed 7 bases and J 4 bases; nucleotides not matched to a gene: 30. From germline, CDR1 is MDHEN and CDR2 SYDVKM. The CDR3 loop is CASKVDAPIIAGVVVDPDTQYF. The DNA of the CDR3 is TGTGCCAGCAAAGTGGACGCGCCGATTATAGCGGGAGTCGTTGTGGACCCAGATACGCAGTATTTT.

The gene calls are TRBV5-1 and TRBJ2-2; a possible D gene is TRBD2 (5 bases). Trimming removed 0 bases at V and 0 bases at J, with 15 bases between. This CDR3 has 18 amino acids. Germline V lookup: CDR1 SGHRS, CDR2 YFSETQ. CDR3 residues: CASSLGSSLAANTGELFF. The CDR3 coding sequence is TGCGCCAGCAGCTTGGGATCCTCGCTAGCCGCGAACACCGGGGAGCTGTTTTTT.

V is TRBV12-3 or TRBV12-4 and J is TRBJ1-4, with D maybe TRBD1 (6 bases). CDR3 length: 12 amino acids. Trimming cost V 8 bases and J 5 bases, with 9 bases left between them. The CDR3 region is CASQGMNEKLFF. Here the CDR3 DNA reads TGTGCCAGCCAGGGGATGAATGAAAAACTGTTTTTT.

This clonotype was found a few times. This chain links TRBV7-2 with TRBJ2-1; 12 bases match TRBD1. V was clipped by 8 bases and J by 2 bases; unmatched bases: 10. In germline, CDR1 is SGHTA, CDR2 FQGNSA. The CDR3 has 17 amino acids. CDR3 nucleotides: TGTGCCAGCTCGCAGGTGGGACAGGGGGCGACCTACAATGAGCAGTTCTTC. Translated, it gives CASSQVGQGATYNEQFF.

The V gene is TRBV9, the J gene TRBJ1-1; D not resolved. The CDR3 contains 15 residues. V was pared by 0 bases and J by 2 bases, with 11 bases between. Germline V gives CDR1 SGDLS, CDR2 YYNGEE. CDR3 sequence (DNA): TGTGCCAGCAGCGTAGGACCCCACCCTAACACTGAAGCTTTCTTT. The encoded protein is CASSVGPHPNTEAFF.

This rearrangement joins TRBV20-1 to TRBJ2-7, with TRBD2 matching 9 bases. There are 15 residues in the CDR3. CDR1 DFQATT and CDR2 SNEGSKA come from the germline V gene (reference sequence). V was pared by 3 bases and J by 3 bases, with 9 bases of the junction left unmatched. The chain's CDR3 is CSASDVASGDYEQYF. Here the CDR3 DNA reads TGCAGTGCTAGTGATGTAGCTAGCGGGGACTACGAGCAGTACTTC.

This clonotype was observed a handful of times. CDR3 nucleotide sequence: TGCGCCAGCAGCTTCTTCGATAGCACAGATACGCAGTATTTT. Its protein is CASSFFDSTDTQYF. The J gene is TRBJ2-3, the V gene TRBV5-1, with D unresolved. Per the germline V gene, CDR1 is SGHRS and CDR2 is YFSETQ. The CDR3 consists of 14 residues. V was clipped by 2 bases and J by 0 bases, with 7 bases between them. Drawing the rest from reference TRBV5-1 and TRBJ2-3, the complete variable domain is KAGVTQTPRYLIKTRGQQVTLSCSPISGHRSVSWYQQTPGQGLQFLFEYFSETQRNKGNFPGRFSGRQFSNSRSEMNVSTLELGDSALYLCASSFFDSTDTQYFGPGTRLTVL.

The rearrangement links TRBV20-1 to TRBJ2-1; TRBD2 matches at 13 bases. The last part of the DNA fits TRBJ2-5 better; the J call may be wrong. The CDR3 is 15 residues long. Germline V CDR1 and CDR2: DFQATT, SNEGSKA (reference sequence). The CDR3 region has the DNA TGCAGTGCTCGAAGAGGGACTAGCGGGGAAGAGACCCAGTACTTC. Protein product: CSARRGTSGEETQYF.

As to this clonotype: A clone one base away is much larger, so this may be a read error. The genes are TRBV6-4 and TRBJ2-3, with TRBD2 identical over 13 bases. V lost 2 bases to trimming and J lost 1 base; unmatched junction nucleotides: 0. The CDR3 consists of 16 residues. The germline gives CDR1 MRHNA, CDR2 SNTAGT. The CDR3: CASSDGTSGGTDTQYF. DNA of the CDR3: TGTGCCAGCAGTGACGGGACTAGCGGGGGCACAGATACGCAGTATTTT.

This chain uses TRBV4-1 with TRBJ2-5, with 8 bases lining up with TRBD2. With the DNA end fitting TRBJ2-7 better, the J assignment may be wrong. The CDR3 extends over 18 amino acids. The germline V gene has CDR1 MGHRA and CDR2 YSYEKL. CDR3 loop: CASSQDPGGAGGPYEQYF. Written as DNA, the CDR3 is TGCGCCAGCAGCCAAGACCCCGGTGGGGCGGGGGGACCTTACGAGCAGTACTTC.

A single count supports this clonotype. V is TRBV14 and J is TRBJ2-1, with D unclear. The CDR3 spans 13 residues. Trimming cost V 2 bases and J 7 bases, with 9 bases left between them. Germline assignment: CDR1 SGHDN and CDR2 FVKESK. CDR3 coding DNA: TGTGCCAGCAGCCAAAAGGCCGTTAATGAGCAGTTCTTC. As protein: CASSQKAVNEQFF.